Following are 10 T cell receptor beta chains from one sample sequenced in a study of blood T cells in healthy people across ages. Next came a second PCR, run for roughly 6 to 11 cycles, which used a sample-barcoded 5' primer along with a J-beta primer mix. TCRdb redid the calling of the 5' RACE reads with MiXCR, one entry per CDR3 protein. This sample yields 800,000 to 1,300,000 distinct CDR3 sequences, of which almost 25% are seen a single time; around 0.7% belongs to the top ten. The sample also formed part of further work on T cells of mothers and their children.

Source material: blood. The receptors originated from a girl aged 2 to 9 in good health.

This clonotype was detected only a few times. The rearrangement uses TRBV12-3 or TRBV12-4 and TRBJ2-6; D remains unclear. This CDR3 region has 14 residues. The V gene lost 1 base and the J gene lost 10 bases, with 11 bases spanning the gap. The CDR3 coding sequence is TGTGCCAGCAGTTTAGAGGTGGCAGTTAACGTCCTGACTTTC. This sequence encodes CASSLEVAVNVLTF.

This clonotype was recorded a few times. V usage is TRBV5-1 and J usage is TRBJ2-3, with 7 bases identical to TRBD2. CDR1 and CDR2 (germline): SGHRS, YFSETQ. This CDR3 has 15 residues. The ends lost 6 bases at V and 5 bases at J; junction bases unmatched: 12. In nucleotides, the CDR3 is TGCGCCAGCACCCCGATCGCGGGAGTTGTAGATACGCAGTATTTT. This sequence encodes CASTPIAGVVDTQYF.

This clonotype has only a few counts. The gene calls are TRBV12-3 or TRBV12-4 and TRBJ2-4; the D is unclear. The CDR3 contains 14 residues. V was pared by 2 bases and J by 0 bases, with 5 bases between. The CDR3 loop is CASSLPPAKNIQYF. CDR3 sequence (DNA): TGTGCCAGCAGTTTACCCCCAGCCAAAAACATTCAGTACTTC.

The chain joins TRBV11-2 to TRBJ2-5; tentatively, D is TRBD2 (5 bases). Per the germline V gene, CDR1 is SGHAT and CDR2 is FQNNGV. The CDR3 consists of 16 residues. Trimming shortened V by 2 bases and J by 3 bases, and 16 bases separated the two germline ends. In DNA form, the CDR3 reads TGTGCCAGCAGCTTATTGGAATTGGTCGGGGAAGAGACCCAGTACTTC. This encodes CASSLLELVGEETQYF.

The rearrangement links TRBV7-8 to TRBJ1-6; D unclear. The V end lost 0 bases, the J end lost 8 bases, and 5 bases lay between the germline ends. The germline V gene encodes CDR1 SGHVS and CDR2 FQNEAQ. The length of the CDR3 is 13 residues. The DNA for the CDR3 is TGTGCCAGCAGCTTAGCGCGTGATTCACCCCTCCACTTT. Translation gives CASSLARDSPLHF.

The chain links TRBV5-6 to TRBJ2-7; no clear D. CDR3 size: 13 residues. V was shortened by 3 bases and J by 2 bases, with 9 bases between the two germline ends. Germline CDR1 and CDR2: SGHDT and YYEEEE. Written as DNA, the CDR3 is TGTGCCAGCAGCTGGTTTAAAGCCTACGAGCAGTACTTC. This gives the protein CASSWFKAYEQYF.

This clonotype was seen only a few times. The J gene is TRBJ2-3, the V gene TRBV7-9; tentative D call: TRBD1 (5 bases). CDR3 length: 15 residues. With 4 bases removed from V and 3 bases from J, the gap between germline ends came to 14 bases. The germline V gene has CDR1 SEHNR and CDR2 FQNEAQ (reference sequence). The CDR3 coding sequence is TGTGCCAGCAGCTCACATACAGGTACAACAGATACGCAGTATTTT. Encoded protein: CASSSHTGTTDTQYF. The full variable domain, completed using reference TRBV7-9 and TRBJ2-3, is DTGVSQNPRHKITKRGQNVTFRCDPISEHNRLYWYRQTLGQGPEFLTYFQNEAQLEKSRLLSDRFSAERPKGSFSTLEIQRTEQGDSAMYLCASSSHTGTTDTQYFGPGTRLTVL.

The V gene is TRBV28, the J gene TRBJ1-1; D gene ambiguous. CDR3 length: 12 amino acids. Trimming removed 5 bases at V and 11 bases at J, with 15 bases between. Looked up from germline, CDR1 is MDHEN and CDR2 is SYDVKM. The CDR3, as DNA: TGTGCCAGCAGTCCACTTACTGCACGGGCTTTCTTT. It is translated as CASSPLTARAFF.

In its sample, this clonotype was seen a few times. This chain joins TRBV4-1 and TRBJ2-5; D call uncertain. The ends were cut back, 5 bases at V and 5 bases at J, with 18 bases in the middle. The length of the CDR3 is 15 residues. In germline, CDR1 is MGHRA, CDR2 YSYEKL. The CDR3: CASSDPSRSAETQYF. CDR3 coding DNA: TGCGCCAGCAGCGACCCTTCAAGATCGGCGGAGACCCAGTACTTC.

This clonotype was detected only once. The V gene is TRBV7-9, the J gene TRBJ1-1; D is unclear. CDR3 size: 16 residues. V lost 4 bases and J 7 bases, leaving 22 bases between the germline ends. Germline CDR1 and CDR2: SEHNR and FQNEAQ (reference sequence). The CDR3 nucleotides are TGTGCCAGCAGCTCCCTAAACCGACTGGGCGAGGTTGAAGCTTTCTTT. Its protein product is CASSSLNRLGEVEAFF.